This T cell receptor (beta chain) was identified in a study of CD4 T cells in relation to SARS-CoV-2 and coronaviruses. Study-level points and caveats: In 55% to 75% of donors, memory CD4+ clonotypes crossrecognized SARS-CoV-2 and at least one common cold coronavirus spike.

Some clones are missing from TCRdb's copy, which holds only in-frame ones; the method was immunoSEQ multiplex PCR. Counted here are just over 15,000 clones, roughly 72% occurring once; the ten biggest clones make up approximately 30%. CD4+ T cells from unexposed donors were obtained before the COVID-19 pandemic (2011-2018). Isolation of CD4+ T cells took place after about eleven days in culture. Turning to this clone: The antigen is unknown.

V trimming: 3 bases; J trimming: 8 bases; junction bases outside the gene matches: 6. The CDR3 loop spans 14 amino acids. Germline V gene sequence: CDR1 SGHRS, CDR2 YFSETQ. The V gene is TRBV5-1, the J gene TRBJ1-4; 8 bases line up with TRBD1. This receptor was taken from a human donor in good health. Input material: CD4+ T cells from PBMCs, cultured in vitro. As DNA, the CDR3 is TGCGCCAGCAGCTCGGGACAGGAGCAGGAAAAACTGTTTTTT. It encodes CASSSGQEQEKLFF.